This T cell receptor beta chain stems from a study of shared clonotypes between healthy human individuals. CDR1 and CDR2 from the germline V gene are SGHTA and FQGNSA. Trimming cost V 5 bases and J 3 bases, with 18 bases left between them. This CDR3 region has 16 residues. Measured with immunoSEQ multiplex PCR; TCRdb has only the in-frame clones, and not every one. The data contain over a million clones, 95% to 97% of them singletons. The rearrangement links TRBV7-2 to TRBJ2-3; D may be TRBD1 or TRBD2 (5 bases each). The clonotype was recovered from a man aged 30 to 39 in good health. The sequenced material came from naive CD4+ T cells sorted from blood. As to subset: CD45RA+ positively selected. As DNA, the CDR3 is TGTGCCAGCAGCGGGACCGGGACCCCCAGGACAGATACGCAGTATTTT. Protein: CASSGTGTPRTDTQYF.